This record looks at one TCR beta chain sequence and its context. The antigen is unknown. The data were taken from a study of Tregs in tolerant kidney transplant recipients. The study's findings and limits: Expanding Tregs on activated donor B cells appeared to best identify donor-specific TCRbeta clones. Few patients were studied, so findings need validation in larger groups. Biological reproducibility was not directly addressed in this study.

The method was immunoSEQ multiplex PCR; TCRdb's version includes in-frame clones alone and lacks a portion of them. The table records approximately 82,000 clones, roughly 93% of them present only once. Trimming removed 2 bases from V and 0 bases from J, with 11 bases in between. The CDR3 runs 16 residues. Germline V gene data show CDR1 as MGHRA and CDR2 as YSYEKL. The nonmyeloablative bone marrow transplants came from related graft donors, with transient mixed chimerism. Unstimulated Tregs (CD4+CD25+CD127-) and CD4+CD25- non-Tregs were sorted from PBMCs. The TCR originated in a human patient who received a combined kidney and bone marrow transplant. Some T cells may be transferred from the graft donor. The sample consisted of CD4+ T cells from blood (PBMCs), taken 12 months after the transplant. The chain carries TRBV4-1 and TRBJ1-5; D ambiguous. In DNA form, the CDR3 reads TGCGCCAGCAGCCAACTCACGGTAGCTAGCAATCAGCCCCAGCATTTT. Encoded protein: CASSQLTVASNQPQHF.